This section outlines one T cell receptor beta chain sequence together with its context. Its antigen is unidentified. The sample is drawn from a study of shared clonotypes between healthy human individuals. Study in general: Used for every donor were three CD4 naive, three CD4 memory, two CD8 naive and one CD8 memory plate. Study-wide points: Blood was the only sampled material, and tissue repertoires likely differ. Though the depth was large, rarefaction showed that sorted-subset sequencing was incomplete.

Sorted-subset replicate PCR reactions were performed with approximately 200 ng DNA, corresponding to some 32,000 T cell genomes. Method: immunoSEQ multiplex PCR; TCRdb's copy keeps in-frame clones and lacks some. This table has about 2 million clones, 90% to 95% appearing once. Trimming left V 1 base short and J 4 bases short, with 15 bases between. CDR3 length: 15 amino acids. Germline loops: CDR1 SGHRS, CDR2 YFSETQ. The receptor was isolated from a man between 18 and 35 years old in good health. This chain uses TRBV5-1 with TRBJ2-7, with D unresolved. The specimen was naive CD4+ T cells sorted from blood. Subset here: CD45RA+ positively selected. CDR3 sequence: CASSLHRAMGYEQYF. The CDR3 bases are TGCGCCAGCAGCTTGCATAGGGCGATGGGATACGAGCAGTACTTC.